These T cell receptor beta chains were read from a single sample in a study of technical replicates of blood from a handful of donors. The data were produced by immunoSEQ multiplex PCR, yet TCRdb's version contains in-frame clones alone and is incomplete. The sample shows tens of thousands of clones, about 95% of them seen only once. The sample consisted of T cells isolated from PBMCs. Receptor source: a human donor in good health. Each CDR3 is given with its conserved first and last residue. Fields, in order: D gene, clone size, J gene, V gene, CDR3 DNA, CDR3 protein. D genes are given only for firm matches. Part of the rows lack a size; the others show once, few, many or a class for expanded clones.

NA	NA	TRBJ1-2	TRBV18	TGTGCCAGCACATACGAATTCAACAGGGCTGGCTACACCTTC	CASTYEFNRAGYTF
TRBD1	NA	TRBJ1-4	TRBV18	TGTGCCAGCTCACCGGGACAGCCAAATGAAAAACTGTTTTTT	CASSPGQPNEKLFF
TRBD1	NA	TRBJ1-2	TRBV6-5	TGTGCCAGCAGTTACCTGGGCAGGGGGGTCTATGGCTACACCTTC	CASSYLGRGVYGYTF
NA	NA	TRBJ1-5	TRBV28	NA	CASSFGEGQPQHF
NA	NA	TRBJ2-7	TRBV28	TGTGCCAGCAGTCCCACTTCAGGGTTCGGGCTGGAGCAGTACTTC	CASSPTSGFGLEQYF
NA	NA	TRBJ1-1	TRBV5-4	TGTGCCAGCAGCCTGTGGCAGGGAAGGGGAAGAGGCCTTGAAGCTTTCTTT	CASSLWQGRGRGLEAFF
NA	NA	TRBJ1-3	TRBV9	TGTGCCAGCAGCGTAGGTCCGCCGAGCTCTGGAAACACCATATATTTT	CASSVGPPSSGNTIYF
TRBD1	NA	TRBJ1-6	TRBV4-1	TGCGCCAGCAGCCAAGAGGGGGGACAGCCGGAGAATTCACCCCTCCACTTT	CASSQEGGQPENSPLHF
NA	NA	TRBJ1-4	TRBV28	TGTGCCAGCAGTTTATCGGCAGGAAGTAATGAAAAACTGTTTTTT	CASSLSAGSNEKLFF
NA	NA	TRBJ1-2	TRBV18	TGTGCCAGCTCAAGGCGAGGGGGAACGGACTATGGCTACACCTTC	CASSRRGGTDYGYTF
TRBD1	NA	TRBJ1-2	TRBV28	TGTGCCAGCAGTTTAGACAGGGAGAGGAAAGGCTACACCTTC	CASSLDRERKGYTF
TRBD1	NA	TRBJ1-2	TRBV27	TGTGCCAGCAGTTTGACAGGGGGCGGCTATGGCTACACCTTC	CASSLTGGGYGYTF
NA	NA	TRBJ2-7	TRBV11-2	TGTGCCAGCAGCTTAGGGGGGACTCTAACCTACGAGCAGTACTTC	CASSLGGTLTYEQYF
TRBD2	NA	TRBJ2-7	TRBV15	TGTGCCACCAGCAGAGGACTAGCGGGCGATTTTCCCTACGAGCAGTACTTC	CATSRGLAGDFPYEQYF
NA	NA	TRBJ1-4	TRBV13	TGTGCCAGCAGCCCCCGGCAGAGGGGGGGCCATGAAAAACTGTTTTTT	CASSPRQRGGHEKLFF
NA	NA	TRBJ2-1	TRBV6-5	TGTGCCAGCTCTAGGGAGCAATACAATGAGCAGTTCTTC	CASSREQYNEQFF
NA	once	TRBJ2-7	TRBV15	TGTGCCACCAGCAGAGGGGAGATATGGGAGCAGTACTTC	CATSRGEIWEQYF
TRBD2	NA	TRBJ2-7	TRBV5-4	TGTGCCAGCAGCAAGGGACTAGCTCCTGACGAGCAGTACTTC	CASSKGLAPDEQYF
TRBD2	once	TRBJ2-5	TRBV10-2	TGCGCCAGCTCGGTAGCGGGGGGGCCGATCCCCTATCCCGCAGAGACCCAGTACTTC	CASSVAGGPIPYPAETQYF
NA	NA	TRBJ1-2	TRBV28	TGTGCCAGCAGTTTCCGGGTCCTCTATGGCTACACCTTC	CASSFRVLYGYTF
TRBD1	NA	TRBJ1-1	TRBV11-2	TGTGCCAGCAGCTTCGCACAGGGGGCGGCTGAAGCTTTCTTT	CASSFAQGAAEAFF
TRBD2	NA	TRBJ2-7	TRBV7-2	TGTGCCAGCAGCTTAGTTGTGTCGGGACTAGCGGGAGACGAGCAGTACTTC	CASSLVVSGLAGDEQYF
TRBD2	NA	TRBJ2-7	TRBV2	TGTGCCAGAAAACTCCCCGGGCGGGAGCTTGGTAACGAGCAGTACTTC	CARKLPGRELGNEQYF